The 5 T cell receptor beta chains given below trace back to one sample, sequenced in a study of blood T cell repertoires in COVID-19. TCRdb's table, derived via immunoSEQ multiplex PCR, lists solely in-frame clones and lacks some. The table has approximately 430,000 clones, 86% seen once. The sequenced sample consisted of peripheral blood. The origin of the receptors is a woman aged 25 to 39 with active or convalescent COVID-19.

The chain has TRBV10-2 and TRBJ2-1; tentatively, D is TRBD2 (5 bases). This CDR3 contains 14 residues. V lost 5 bases and J 4 bases, leaving 12 bases between the germline ends. CDR1 is WSHSY and CDR2 is SAAADI in the germline V gene. CDR3 nucleotide sequence: TGCGCCAGCAGTAGGAGCGGAGGATACAATGAGCAGTTCTTC. This codes for CASSRSGGYNEQFF.

About this clone: Other DNA sequences in this specimen translate into the identical CDR3. The chain recombines TRBV5-1 with TRBJ1-6; D is undetermined. CDR1 SGHRS and CDR2 YFSETQ come from the germline V gene. Trimming stripped 0 bases from V and 5 bases from J, with 6 bases between. CDR3 length equals 14 residues. This chain's CDR3 is CASSLGGDNSPLHF. Here the CDR3 DNA reads TGCGCCAGCAGCTTGGGGGGAGATAATTCACCCCTCCACTTT.

The J gene is TRBJ2-2, the V gene TRBV10-3; 9 nucleotides align to TRBD2. This CDR3 comprises 15 residues. Germline V CDR1 and CDR2: ENHRY, SYGVKD. Trimming cost V 8 bases and J 11 bases; bases outside gene matches: 15. CDR3 nucleotide sequence: TGTGCCATCGCAGTGGTAGCTAGCGGGATCGCTGAGCTGTTTTTT. Protein: CAIAVVASGIAELFF.

The rearrangement uses TRBV6-5 and TRBJ1-3; the D gene is possibly TRBD1 (5 bases). Germline CDR1 MNHEY, CDR2 SVGAGI. The V gene lost 6 bases and the J gene lost 4 bases, with 10 bases spanning the gap. This CDR3 has 13 amino acids. In DNA, the CDR3 is TGTGCCAGCAGCCCCGGACAAGGAAACACCATATATTTT. It codes for CASSPGQGNTIYF.

The chain is built from TRBV29-1 and TRBJ2-7; 11 positions match TRBD2. The ends lost 6 bases at V and 7 bases at J; junction bases unmatched: 8. This CDR3 has 13 amino acids. Germline CDR1 reads SQVTM; CDR2 reads ANQGSEA. The CDR3 reads CSVAGTSGIEQYF. The CDR3 DNA reads as TGCAGCGTGGCGGGGACTAGCGGCATTGAGCAGTACTTC.